A selection of T cell receptor beta chains follows, all from one sample in a study of blood T cells in healthy people across ages. Each CDR3 protein is one row after TCRdb ran MiXCR on the 5' RACE reads. This table has hundreds of thousands of distinct CDR3 sequences, 45% to 65% appearing once. The specimen was blood. The receptor set was obtained from a man between 60 and 70 years old in good health. Each CDR3 is given with its conserved first and last residue. D genes are given only for firm matches. Some rows mark clone size as missing; the rest say once, few, many or name a class of expanded clone.

d_gene	v_gene	j_gene	abundance	CDR3aa	CDR3nt
-	TRBV5-6	TRBJ2-7	-	CASSFVASGGGNEQYF	TGTGCCAGCAGCTTTGTAGCAAGTGGGGGAGGCAATGAGCAGTACTTC
-	TRBV29-1	TRBJ2-7	-	CSVEEGCEQYF	TGCAGCGTTGAAGAGGGGTGCGAGCAGTACTTC
-	TRBV6-2/TRBV6-3	TRBJ2-1	-	CASRYSYNERFF	TGTGCCAGCCGATACTCCTACAATGAGCGGTTCTTC
TRBD1	TRBV29-1	TRBJ2-4	-	CSVLTPINRGAKNIQYF	TGCAGCGTTTTAACCCCCATCAACAGGGGAGCCAAAAACATTCAGTACTTC
TRBD2	TRBV29-1	TRBJ2-7	few	CSVASGGSYEQYF	TGCAGCGTCGCTAGCGGGGGGAGTTACGAGCAGTACTTC
-	TRBV20-1	TRBJ1-1	-	CSAHTQSGAHTDAFF	TGCAGTGCCCACACTCAGAGCGGGGCTCACACTGACGCTTTCTTT
TRBD1	TRBV11-1	TRBJ2-6	-	CASSPGQGKLVPGANVLTF	TGTGCCAGCAGCCCAGGACAGGGGAAGCTTGTCCCTGGGGCCAACGTCCTGACTTTC
-	TRBV21-1	TRBJ2-3	-	CASSNVRRAVSEDTQYF	TGTGCCAGCAGCAATGTTCGCAGGGCTGTTTCAGAAGATACGCAGTATTTT
-	TRBV20-1	TRBJ2-7	-	CSATGVYEQYF	TGCAGTGCTACAGGGGTTTACGAGCAGTACTTC
-	TRBV11-1	TRBJ1-2	few	CASSQTGSDGYTF	TGTGCCAGCAGTCAAACGGGCAGCGATGGCTACACCTTC
TRBD2	TRBV20-1	TRBJ2-7	many	CSARDLGSGGRDDEQYF	TGCAGTGCTAGAGATTTAGGTAGCGGCGGGAGGGATGACGAGCAGTACTTC